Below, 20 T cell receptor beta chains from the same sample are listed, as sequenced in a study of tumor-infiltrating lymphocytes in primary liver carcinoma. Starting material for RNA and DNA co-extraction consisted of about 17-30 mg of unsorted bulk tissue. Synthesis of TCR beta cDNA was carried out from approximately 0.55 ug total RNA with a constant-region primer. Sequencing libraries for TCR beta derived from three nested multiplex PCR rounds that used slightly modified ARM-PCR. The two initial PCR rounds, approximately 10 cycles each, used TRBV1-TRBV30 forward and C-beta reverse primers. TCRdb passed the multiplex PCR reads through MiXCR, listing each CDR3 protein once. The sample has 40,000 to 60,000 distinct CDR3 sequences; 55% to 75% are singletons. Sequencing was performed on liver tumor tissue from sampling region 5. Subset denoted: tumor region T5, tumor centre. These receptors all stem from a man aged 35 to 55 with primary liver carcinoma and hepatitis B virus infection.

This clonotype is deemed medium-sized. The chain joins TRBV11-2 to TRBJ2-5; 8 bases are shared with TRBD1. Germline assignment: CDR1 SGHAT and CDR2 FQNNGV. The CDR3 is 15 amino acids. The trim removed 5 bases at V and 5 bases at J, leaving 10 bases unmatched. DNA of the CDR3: TGTGCCAGCAGCCGAAGGCCAGGGGGCGAGGAGACCCAGTACTTC. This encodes CASSRRPGGEETQYF.

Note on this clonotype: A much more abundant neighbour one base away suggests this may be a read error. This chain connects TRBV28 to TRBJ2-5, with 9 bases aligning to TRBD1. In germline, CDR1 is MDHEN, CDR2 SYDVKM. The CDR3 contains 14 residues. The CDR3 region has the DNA TGTACCAGCAGTGGACAGGGGTTGGGAGAGACCCAGTACTTC. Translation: CTSSGQGLGETQYF.

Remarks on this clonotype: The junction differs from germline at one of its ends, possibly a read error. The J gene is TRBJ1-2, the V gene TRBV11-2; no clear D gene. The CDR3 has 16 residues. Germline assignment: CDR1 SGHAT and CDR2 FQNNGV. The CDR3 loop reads CACSLGGAGTLYGYTF. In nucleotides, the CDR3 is TGCGCCTGCAGCTTAGGTGGCGCAGGTACCCTCTATGGCTACACCTTC.

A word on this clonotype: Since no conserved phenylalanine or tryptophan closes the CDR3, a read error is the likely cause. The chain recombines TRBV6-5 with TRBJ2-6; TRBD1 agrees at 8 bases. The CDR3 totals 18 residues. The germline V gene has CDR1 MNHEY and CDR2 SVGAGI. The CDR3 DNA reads TGTGCCAGCAGTCTTTGGACAGGGATGAAATCTGGGGCCAAGGTCCTGACTATC. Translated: CASSLWTGMKSGAKVLTI.

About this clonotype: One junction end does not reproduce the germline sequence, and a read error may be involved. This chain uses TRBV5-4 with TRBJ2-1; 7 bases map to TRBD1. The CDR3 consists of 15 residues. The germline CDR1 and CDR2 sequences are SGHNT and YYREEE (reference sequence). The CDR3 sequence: CASSLDRGHYNERFF. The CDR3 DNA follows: TGTGCCAGCAGCCTCGATAGGGGGCACTACAATGAGCGGTTCTTC.

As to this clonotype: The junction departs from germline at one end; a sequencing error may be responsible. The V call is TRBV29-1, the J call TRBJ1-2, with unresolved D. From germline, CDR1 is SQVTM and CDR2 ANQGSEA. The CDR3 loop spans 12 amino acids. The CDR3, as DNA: TGCAGCGTTGAGGGGAGCTCGAGTGGCTATACCTTC. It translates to CSVEGSSSGYTF.

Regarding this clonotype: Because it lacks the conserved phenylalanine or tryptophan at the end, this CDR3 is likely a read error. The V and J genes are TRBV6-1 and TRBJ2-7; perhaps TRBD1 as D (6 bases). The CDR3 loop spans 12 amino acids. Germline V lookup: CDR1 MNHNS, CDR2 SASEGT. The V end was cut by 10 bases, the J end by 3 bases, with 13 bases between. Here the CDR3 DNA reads TGTGCCAACAGGGAGACCGTCTACGAGCAGTACTCC. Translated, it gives CANRETVYEQYS.

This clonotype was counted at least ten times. For the CDR3, the DNA is TGCGCCAGCAGTGAGAGGTTGGGGGGCCTGACTAGCGGGACTATTAATGAGCAGTTCTTC. This encodes CASSERLGGLTSGTINEQFF. This chain connects TRBV10-1 to TRBJ2-1, with 11 bases aligning to TRBD2. The germline gives CDR1 WNHNN, CDR2 SYGVQD (reference sequence). The length of the CDR3 is 20 residues. Unmatched junction bases numbered 19, after V lost 2 bases and J lost 7 bases.

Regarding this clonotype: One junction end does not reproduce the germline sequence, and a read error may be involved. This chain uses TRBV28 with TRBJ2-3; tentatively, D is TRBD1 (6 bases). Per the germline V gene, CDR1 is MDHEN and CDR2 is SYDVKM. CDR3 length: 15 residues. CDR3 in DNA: TGTACCAGCATCCCGGACAGTTCTTCGACAGATACGCAGTATTTT. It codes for CTSIPDSSSTDTQYF. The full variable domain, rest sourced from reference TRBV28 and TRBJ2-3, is DVKVTQSSRYLVKRTGEKVFLECVQDMDHENMFWYRQDPGLGLRLIYFSYDVKMKEKGDIPEGYSVSREKKERFSLILESASTNQTSMYLCTSIPDSSSTDTQYFGPGTRLTVL.

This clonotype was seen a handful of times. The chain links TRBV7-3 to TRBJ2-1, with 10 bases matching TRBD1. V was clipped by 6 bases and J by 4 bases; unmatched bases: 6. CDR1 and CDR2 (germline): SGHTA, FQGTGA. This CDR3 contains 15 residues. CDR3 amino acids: CASSWTGGGYNEQFF. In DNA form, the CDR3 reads TGTGCCAGCAGTTGGACAGGGGGAGGGTACAATGAGCAGTTCTTC.

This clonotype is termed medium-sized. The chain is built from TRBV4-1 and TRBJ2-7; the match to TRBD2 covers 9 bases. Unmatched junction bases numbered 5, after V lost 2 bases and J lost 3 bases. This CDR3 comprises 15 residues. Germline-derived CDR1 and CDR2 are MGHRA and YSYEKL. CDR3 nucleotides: TGCGCCAGCAGCCAAAAGGGACTAGCAAACTACGAGCAGTACTTC. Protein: CASSQKGLANYEQYF.

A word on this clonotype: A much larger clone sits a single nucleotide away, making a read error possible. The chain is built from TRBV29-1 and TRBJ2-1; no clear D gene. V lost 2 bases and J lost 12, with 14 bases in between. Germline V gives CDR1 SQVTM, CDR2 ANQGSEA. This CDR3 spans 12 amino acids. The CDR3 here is CSVEYRGRAQFF. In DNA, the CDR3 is TGCAGCGTTGAATATCGCGGCCGTGCGCAGTTCTTC.

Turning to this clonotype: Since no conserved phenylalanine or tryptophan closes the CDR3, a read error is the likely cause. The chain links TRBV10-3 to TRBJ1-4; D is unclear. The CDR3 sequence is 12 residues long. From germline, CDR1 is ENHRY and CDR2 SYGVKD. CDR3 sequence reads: CVIRGSNEKLFS. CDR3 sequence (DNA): TGTGTCATCAGAGGGTCCAATGAAAAACTGTTTTCT.

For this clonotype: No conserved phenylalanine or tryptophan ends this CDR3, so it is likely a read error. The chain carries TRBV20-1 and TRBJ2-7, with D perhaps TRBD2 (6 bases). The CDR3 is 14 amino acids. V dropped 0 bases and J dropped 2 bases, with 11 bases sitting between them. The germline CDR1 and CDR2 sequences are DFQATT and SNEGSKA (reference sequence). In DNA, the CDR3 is TGCAGTGCTAGAGACCGCCGGGAGACCTACGAGCAGTACATC. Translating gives CSARDRRETYEQYI.

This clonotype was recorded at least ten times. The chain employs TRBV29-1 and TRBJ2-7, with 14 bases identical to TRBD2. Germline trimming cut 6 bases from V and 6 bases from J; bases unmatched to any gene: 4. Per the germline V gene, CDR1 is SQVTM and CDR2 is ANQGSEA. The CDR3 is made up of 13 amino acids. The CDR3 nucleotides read TGCAGCGTCATGGGGACTAGCGGGAGCGAGCAGTACTTC. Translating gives CSVMGTSGSEQYF.

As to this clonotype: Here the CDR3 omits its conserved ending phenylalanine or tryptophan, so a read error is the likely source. The CDR3 DNA follows: TGTGCCAGGGCAGGGGGACCGAAGGAGACCCAGTACCTC. It specifies CARAGGPKETQYL. V usage is TRBV6-1 and J usage is TRBJ2-5, with TRBD1 identical over 7 bases. Germline loops: CDR1 MNHNS, CDR2 SASEGT. J was trimmed by 5 bases and V by 9 bases; bases with no gene match: 9. The length of the CDR3 is 13 residues.

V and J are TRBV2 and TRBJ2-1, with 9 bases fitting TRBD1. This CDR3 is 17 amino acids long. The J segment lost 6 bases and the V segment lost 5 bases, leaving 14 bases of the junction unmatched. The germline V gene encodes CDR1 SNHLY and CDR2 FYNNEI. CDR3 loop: CASSRGASGQGGNEQFF. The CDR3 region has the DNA TGTGCCAGCAGTCGCGGGGCATCGGGACAGGGAGGCAATGAGCAGTTCTTC.

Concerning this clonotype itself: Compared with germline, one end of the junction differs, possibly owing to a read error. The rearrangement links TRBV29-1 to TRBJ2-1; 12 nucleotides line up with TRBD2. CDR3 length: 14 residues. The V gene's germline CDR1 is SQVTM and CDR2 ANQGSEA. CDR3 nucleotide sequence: TGCAGTGTTGAAGGAACTAGCGGGGGGAATGAGCAGTTCTTC. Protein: CSVEGTSGGNEQFF.

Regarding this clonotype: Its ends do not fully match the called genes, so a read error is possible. Here the CDR3 reads CASSLDRVYSEQFF. The CDR3 coding sequence is TGTGCCAGCAGCTTAGACAGAGTCTACAGTGAGCAGTTCTTC. The chain links TRBV7-8 to TRBJ2-1; D is unclear. The length of the CDR3 is 14 residues. The germline V gene encodes CDR1 SGHVS and CDR2 FQNEAQ.

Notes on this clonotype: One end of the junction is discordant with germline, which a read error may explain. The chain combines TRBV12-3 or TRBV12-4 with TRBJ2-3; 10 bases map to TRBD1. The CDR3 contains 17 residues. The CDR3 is CASCLPEGQGRSDTQYF. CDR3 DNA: TGTGCCAGCTGTTTGCCTGAGGGACAGGGGCGGTCAGATACGCAGTATTTT.